This T cell receptor (beta chain) was observed in a study of T cell changes during pregnancy in multiple sclerosis. TCRdb's copy holds only in-frame clones and misses some; the assay was immunoSEQ multiplex PCR. Among approximately 20,000 clones listed, roughly 90% were seen once. Trimming took off 5 bases at V and 3 bases at J, with 20 bases between the two ends. Germline values: CDR1 SGHTA, CDR2 FQGNSA. The CDR3 extends over 16 amino acids. The chain is built from TRBV7-2 and TRBJ2-7; tentative D call: TRBD2 (5 bases). The receptor was isolated from a female donor in good health, enrolled as a control in a pregnancy study. This specimen consisted of CD8+ T cells from peripheral blood mononuclear cells, obtained in the third trimester of pregnancy. The CDR3 region has the DNA TGTGCCAGCAGCCTTACCCCCACCCGGGGTGTCTACGAGCAGTACTTC. It encodes CASSLTPTRGVYEQYF.